This record covers a single T cell receptor beta chain. Antigen unknown. The sample belongs to a study of cytomegalovirus exposure and HLA in healthy donors. Overall study context: There were 85 million or so unique TCRs (from HLA-typed donors) in an early data release. Study-level results: Earlier analysis yielded a pattern in which most TCR beta V segments were productive about 87% or about 30% of the time. In vitro, three CMV-associated chains proved specific for CMV antigens.

The PCR ran on 60 Vbeta and 13 Jbeta primers. TCRdb's copy holds only in-frame clones and misses some; the assay was immunoSEQ multiplex PCR. The table records under 200,000 clones, approximately 70% of them present only once. Germline values: CDR1 SGHTA, CDR2 FQGTGA. V was trimmed by 2 bases and J by 5 bases, leaving 22 bases between them. The CDR3 length is 18 residues. The receptor was isolated from a woman under 40 in good health and CMV-seronegative. Sequenced material: PBMCs. The chain recombines TRBV7-3 with TRBJ2-1; tentatively, D is TRBD2 (5 bases). CDR3 coding DNA: TGTGCCAGCAGCTTATTCGGGGTTGCGTCCCCTGGGGACAATGAGCAGTTCTTC. Amino acids: CASSLFGVASPGDNEQFF.